Presented here are 8 T cell receptor beta chains from one specimen sequenced in a study of blood T cell repertoires in COVID-19. Profiled with immunoSEQ multiplex PCR; TCRdb holds only in-frame clones, not every one. The data hold about 210,000 clones, with 84% observed a single time. Sequenced: peripheral blood. The receptors were gathered from a man aged 45-65 years with active or convalescent COVID-19.

This chain joins TRBV5-8 and TRBJ2-7; no clear D. V lost 2 bases and J 0 bases, leaving 9 bases between the germline ends. This CDR3 has 14 residues. In germline, CDR1 is SGHTS, CDR2 YDEGEE. This CDR3 reads CASSLIYSSYEQYF. In DNA form, the CDR3 reads TGTGCCAGCAGCTTAATATACAGCTCCTACGAGCAGTACTTC.

Of note for this clone: One end of the junction does not line up with germline, which may come from a read error. The rearrangement links TRBV18 to TRBJ2-4; 12 bases map to TRBD1. The CDR3 extends over 17 amino acids. Germline V CDR1 and CDR2: KGHSH, LQKENI. The CDR3: CASSPGQGAAAKNIQYF. The DNA for the CDR3 is TGTGCCAGTTCACCGGGACAGGGGGCGGCAGCCAAAAACATTCAGTACTTC.

The rearrangement links TRBV28 to TRBJ1-2, with a possible D match to TRBD1 (5 bases). The CDR3 runs to 14 residues. Germline-derived CDR1 and CDR2 are MDHEN and SYDVKM. Trimming took 3 bases from V and 4 from J, leaving 12 bases between them. CDR3 region: CASSLVQGFYGYTF. The CDR3 nucleotides are TGTGCCAGCAGTTTGGTTCAGGGTTTCTATGGCTACACCTTC.

This clone has only one observation. The chain couples TRBV9 to TRBJ1-2; D remains unclear. Germline V gives CDR1 SGDLS, CDR2 YYNGEE. The CDR3 covers 15 residues. V was cut by 0 bases and J by 2 bases, with 11 bases left in between. Here the CDR3 reads CASSVDPSTNYGYTF. The CDR3 DNA sequence: TGTGCCAGCAGCGTAGATCCCTCTACCAACTATGGCTACACCTTC.

The V call is TRBV6-5, the J call TRBJ2-1; a possible D gene is TRBD1 (7 bases). The germline V gene has CDR1 MNHEY and CDR2 SVGAGI. This CDR3 comprises 15 residues. Between the trimmed V and J ends, which lost 2 bases and 6 bases, there was a span of 14 bases. The CDR3 reads CASSYRTGGRNEQFF. In DNA, the CDR3 is TGTGCCAGCAGTTACCGGACAGGAGGGCGCAATGAGCAGTTCTTC.

The J gene is TRBJ1-4, the V gene TRBV9; D not certain. This CDR3 has 18 residues. Trimming pared 0 bases from V and 2 bases from J, leaving 17 bases between. CDR1 and CDR2 from the germline V gene are SGDLS and YYNGEE. Here the CDR3 reads CASSVGGGWSNTNEKLFF. The CDR3, as DNA: TGTGCCAGCAGCGTAGGGGGAGGGTGGTCCAATACTAATGAAAAACTGTTTTTT.

The chain recombines TRBV6-6 with TRBJ2-7; TRBD1 agrees at 11 bases. Germline CDR1 MNHNY, CDR2 SVGAGI (reference sequence). Trimming removed 5 bases from V and 2 bases from J; junction bases left unmatched: 5. The CDR3 is 15 residues long. The CDR3 reads CASSAPGQGAYEQYF. The CDR3, as DNA: TGTGCCAGCAGTGCTCCGGGACAGGGGGCCTACGAGCAGTACTTC.

V is TRBV10-3 and J is TRBJ2-3; D may be TRBD2 (6 bases). Deletions cut 6 bases from V and 3 bases from J, with 19 bases between. The V gene's germline CDR1 is ENHRY and CDR2 SYGVKD. This CDR3 comprises 16 residues. CDR3: CAISGRPGGETDTQYF. CDR3 DNA sequence: TGTGCCATCAGCGGTAGGCCCGGGGGTGAAACAGATACGCAGTATTTT.